These T cell receptor beta chains were read from a single sample in a study of T cell changes during pregnancy in multiple sclerosis. The data were produced by immunoSEQ multiplex PCR, yet TCRdb's version contains in-frame clones alone and is incomplete. This table holds about 70,000 clones, roughly nine tenths found once. This specimen was peripheral blood, taken in the second trimester of pregnancy. Every receptor here comes from a female donor in good health, enrolled as a control in a pregnancy study. The CDR3 runs from the conserved cysteine through the conserved F or W. Fields, in order: V gene, J gene, clone size, D gene, CDR3 protein, CDR3 DNA. A D gene is named only where the DNA matches it firmly. A clone size is listed for some rows: how often the clone was seen (once, few, many), or a class if it is expanded.

v_call: TRBV6-4; j_call: TRBJ2-6; clone_size: .; d_call: .; cdr3_aa: CASSDSPGSGANVLTF; cdr3_nt: TGTGCCAGCAGTGACTCGCCGGGCTCTGGGGCCAACGTCCTGACTTTC
v_call: TRBV7-9; j_call: TRBJ1-1; clone_size: .; d_call: TRBD1; cdr3_aa: CASSTGQANTEAFF; cdr3_nt: TGTGCCAGCAGCACGGGACAGGCGAACACTGAAGCTTTCTTT
v_call: TRBV14; j_call: TRBJ1-1; clone_size: .; d_call: TRBD1; cdr3_aa: CASSRDRGMNTEAFF; cdr3_nt: TGTGCCAGCAGCCGCGACAGGGGAATGAACACTGAAGCTTTCTTT
v_call: TRBV6-6; j_call: TRBJ1-6; clone_size: once; d_call: .; cdr3_aa: CASRDPTVRGNSPLHF; cdr3_nt: TGTGCCAGCAGAGACCCTACAGTGAGGGGGAATTCACCCCTCCACTTT
v_call: TRBV5-6; j_call: TRBJ1-2; clone_size: .; d_call: TRBD1; cdr3_aa: CASNVDRGSPDGYTF; cdr3_nt: TGTGCCAGCAACGTGGACAGGGGATCTCCGGATGGCTACACCTTC
v_call: TRBV6-5; j_call: TRBJ1-1; clone_size: large; d_call: .; cdr3_aa: CASSYSTGQNTEAFF; cdr3_nt: TGTGCCAGCAGTTACTCTACGGGACAGAACACTGAAGCTTTCTTT
v_call: TRBV4-3; j_call: TRBJ2-1; clone_size: .; d_call: .; cdr3_aa: CASSQSLRDNEQFF; cdr3_nt: TGCGCCAGCAGCCAATCTCTACGGGACAATGAGCAGTTCTTC
v_call: TRBV4-3; j_call: TRBJ2-7; clone_size: .; d_call: .; cdr3_aa: CASSQGAGWSYEQYF; cdr3_nt: TGCGCCAGCAGCCAAGGGGCAGGTTGGTCCTACGAGCAGTACTTC
v_call: TRBV7-9; j_call: TRBJ2-7; clone_size: .; d_call: .; cdr3_aa: CASSSPDSPLPLVQYF; cdr3_nt: TGTGCCAGCAGCTCTCCCGACAGTCCATTACCCCTAGTGCAGTACTTC
v_call: TRBV7-2; j_call: TRBJ1-1; clone_size: .; d_call: TRBD1; cdr3_aa: CASSLIQGAGTEAFF; cdr3_nt: TGTGCCAGCAGCCTAATACAGGGGGCAGGAACTGAAGCTTTCTTT
v_call: TRBV7-3; j_call: TRBJ2-5; clone_size: .; d_call: TRBD2; cdr3_aa: CASSLLFAGGQETQYF; cdr3_nt: TGTGCCAGCAGCTTACTGTTTGCGGGAGGACAAGAGACCCAGTACTTC
v_call: TRBV7-9; j_call: TRBJ1-2; clone_size: .; d_call: .; cdr3_aa: CASSLTGRNYGYTF; cdr3_nt: TGTGCCAGCAGCTTAACAGGAAGGAACTATGGCTACACCTTC
v_call: TRBV28; j_call: TRBJ1-2; clone_size: once; d_call: TRBD1; cdr3_aa: CASRGTGKGYTF; cdr3_nt: TGTGCCAGCAGGGGGACAGGGAAGGGCTACACCTTC
v_call: TRBV4-1; j_call: TRBJ2-1; clone_size: .; d_call: .; cdr3_aa: CASSQARGNEQFF; cdr3_nt: TGCGCCAGCAGCCAAGCGAGGGGGAATGAGCAGTTCTTC
v_call: TRBV19; j_call: TRBJ2-7; clone_size: .; d_call: TRBD1; cdr3_aa: CASSTLQGIEQYF; cdr3_nt: TGTGCCAGTAGTACCTTACAGGGGATCGAGCAGTACTTC
v_call: TRBV4-1; j_call: TRBJ2-7; clone_size: .; d_call: TRBD2; cdr3_aa: CASSHLAGGTYEQYF; cdr3_nt: TGCGCCAGCAGCCATCTAGCGGGGGGAACCTACGAGCAGTACTTC
v_call: TRBV7-2; j_call: TRBJ2-2; clone_size: .; d_call: TRBD2; cdr3_aa: CASSPSGGSTGELFF; cdr3_nt: TGTGCCAGCAGCCCTAGCGGGGGGAGCACCGGGGAGCTGTTTTTT
v_call: TRBV10-2; j_call: TRBJ2-2; clone_size: .; d_call: .; cdr3_aa: CASSERFGNTGELFF; cdr3_nt: TGCGCCAGCAGTGAACGGTTCGGGAACACCGGGGAGCTGTTTTTT
v_call: TRBV30; j_call: TRBJ2-7; clone_size: .; d_call: .; cdr3_aa: CAWSAGAYEQYF; cdr3_nt: TGTGCCTGGAGTGCAGGGGCCTACGAGCAGTACTTC
v_call: TRBV7-9; j_call: TRBJ2-1; clone_size: .; d_call: .; cdr3_aa: CASSSNTGEQFF; cdr3_nt: TGTGCCAGCAGCTCCAATACGGGGGAGCAGTTCTTC
v_call: TRBV2; j_call: TRBJ1-1; clone_size: .; d_call: TRBD1; cdr3_aa: CASSLLTGTGSEAFF; cdr3_nt: TGTGCCAGCAGCCTTCTAACCGGGACAGGCTCTGAAGCTTTCTTT
v_call: TRBV28; j_call: TRBJ1-5; clone_size: .; d_call: .; cdr3_aa: CASSFGTHRDNQPQHF; cdr3_nt: TGTGCCAGCAGTTTCGGGACCCACAGGGACAATCAGCCCCAGCATTTT
v_call: TRBV19; j_call: TRBJ2-3; clone_size: few; d_call: TRBD2; cdr3_aa: CASRLGLVSTDTQYF; cdr3_nt: TGTGCCAGTAGGCTTGGACTAGTTAGTACAGATACGCAGTATTTT
v_call: TRBV6-5; j_call: TRBJ1-6; clone_size: .; d_call: TRBD1; cdr3_aa: CASSTGGYNSPLHF; cdr3_nt: TGTGCCAGCAGTACAGGGGGATACAATTCACCCCTCCACTTT
v_call: TRBV2; j_call: TRBJ2-7; clone_size: .; d_call: TRBD1; cdr3_aa: CASSDNRGDEQYF; cdr3_nt: TGTGCCAGCAGTGATAACAGGGGAGACGAGCAGTACTTC
v_call: TRBV29-1; j_call: TRBJ1-4; clone_size: .; d_call: TRBD1; cdr3_aa: CSVGTAEKLFF; cdr3_nt: TGCAGCGTCGGGACAGCTGAAAAACTGTTTTTT
v_call: TRBV2; j_call: TRBJ1-1; clone_size: .; d_call: TRBD1; cdr3_aa: CASRGGQAIEAFF; cdr3_nt: TGTGCCAGCAGAGGGGGACAGGCTATTGAAGCTTTCTTT
v_call: TRBV2; j_call: TRBJ1-1; clone_size: .; d_call: .; cdr3_aa: CASRVGGDEAFF; cdr3_nt: TGTGCCAGCAGGGTCGGGGGGGATGAAGCTTTCTTT
v_call: TRBV27; j_call: TRBJ2-5; clone_size: .; d_call: TRBD2; cdr3_aa: CASSSLAGADQETQYF; cdr3_nt: TGTGCCAGCAGTTCTTTAGCGGGGGCCGACCAAGAGACCCAGTACTTC
v_call: TRBV27; j_call: TRBJ2-1; clone_size: .; d_call: TRBD2; cdr3_aa: CASKYRGVYNEQFF; cdr3_nt: TGTGCCAGCAAATATCGGGGGGTGTACAATGAGCAGTTCTTC
v_call: TRBV9; j_call: TRBJ1-4; clone_size: .; d_call: TRBD1; cdr3_aa: CASSVGDRRANEKLFF; cdr3_nt: TGTGCCAGCAGCGTAGGGGACAGACGGGCTAATGAAAAACTGTTTTTT
v_call: TRBV14; j_call: TRBJ2-3; clone_size: .; d_call: .; cdr3_aa: CASSQEAVRTDTQYF; cdr3_nt: TGTGCCAGCAGCCAAGAAGCCGTCCGCACAGATACGCAGTATTTT
v_call: TRBV9; j_call: TRBJ1-4; clone_size: .; d_call: TRBD1; cdr3_aa: CASSPGQTTNEKLFF; cdr3_nt: TGTGCCAGCAGCCCGGGACAGACCACTAATGAAAAACTGTTTTTT
v_call: TRBV2; j_call: TRBJ2-2; clone_size: .; d_call: .; cdr3_aa: CASSLGKGVNTGELFF; cdr3_nt: TGTGCCAGCTCCCTTGGGAAAGGGGTTAACACCGGGGAGCTGTTTTTT
v_call: TRBV6-4; j_call: TRBJ2-3; clone_size: .; d_call: .; cdr3_aa: CASSDGDTDTQYF; cdr3_nt: TGTGCCAGCAGTGACGGAGACACAGATACGCAGTATTTT
v_call: TRBV4-3; j_call: TRBJ2-4; clone_size: few; d_call: .; cdr3_aa: CASSPRGGVKDIQYF; cdr3_nt: TGCGCCAGCAGCCCAAGAGGCGGAGTTAAGGACATTCAGTACTTC
v_call: TRBV4-1; j_call: TRBJ2-1; clone_size: .; d_call: .; cdr3_aa: CASSRNPSSSYNEQFF; cdr3_nt: TGCGCCAGCAGCCGCAATCCTAGCAGCTCCTACAATGAGCAGTTCTTC
v_call: TRBV6-1; j_call: TRBJ2-7; clone_size: .; d_call: .; cdr3_aa: CASTTGFYEQYF; cdr3_nt: TGTGCCAGCACAACAGGGTTCTACGAGCAGTACTTC
v_call: TRBV4-2; j_call: TRBJ2-1; clone_size: .; d_call: .; cdr3_aa: CASSQDLGGNEQFF; cdr3_nt: TGTGCCAGCAGCCAAGATCTTGGGGGGAATGAGCAGTTCTTC
v_call: TRBV9; j_call: TRBJ2-7; clone_size: .; d_call: TRBD2; cdr3_aa: CASSWRGATYEQYF; cdr3_nt: TGTGCCAGCTCCTGGCGGGGGGCCACCTACGAGCAGTACTTC
v_call: TRBV7-9; j_call: TRBJ1-5; clone_size: .; d_call: .; cdr3_aa: CASSLAGQPQHF; cdr3_nt: TGTGCCAGCAGCTTAGCGGGCCAGCCCCAGCATTTT
v_call: TRBV18; j_call: TRBJ2-5; clone_size: .; d_call: TRBD1; cdr3_aa: CASSKNRGQETQYF; cdr3_nt: TGTGCCAGCTCAAAAAACAGGGGCCAAGAGACCCAGTACTTC
v_call: TRBV4-1; j_call: TRBJ1-4; clone_size: .; d_call: TRBD1; cdr3_aa: CASSQDGTGPEKLFF; cdr3_nt: TGCGCCAGCAGCCAAGATGGGACAGGCCCTGAAAAACTGTTTTTT
v_call: TRBV7-2; j_call: TRBJ2-1; clone_size: .; d_call: TRBD2; cdr3_aa: CASSRSGLAGEQFF; cdr3_nt: TGTGCCAGCAGCCGATCCGGACTAGCTGGTGAGCAGTTCTTC
v_call: TRBV4-2; j_call: TRBJ1-3; clone_size: once; d_call: .; cdr3_aa: CASSQNRGVSGNTIYF; cdr3_nt: TGTGCCAGCAGCCAAAATCGCGGGGTCTCTGGAAACACCATATATTTT